The rows below give T cell receptor beta chains drawn from one sample of a study of OX40 agonist ivuxolimab in advanced cancers. TCRdb's table, derived via immunoSEQ multiplex PCR, lists solely in-frame clones and lacks some. The sample lists tens of thousands of clones, around 87% occurring once. The sample here was CD4+ or CD8+ T cells sorted from blood, taken in a trial of the OX40 agonist ivuxolimab. The receptor source for this set is an adult with an advanced solid tumor such as melanoma, head and neck, liver or kidney cancer. The CDR3 runs from the conserved cysteine through the conserved F or W. The D gene is left open where the match is weak. Size values are once, few and many counts, or a class for expanded clones, and some rows have none.

CDR3 length	V gene	D gene	J gene	clone size	CDR3 protein	CDR3 DNA
13	TRBV6-5	.	TRBJ1-2	.	CASSYSNWGGYTF	TGTGCCAGCAGTTACTCGAATTGGGGCGGCTACACCTTC
14	TRBV4-2	.	TRBJ1-3	.	CASSQGQPGNTIYF	TGTGCCAGCAGCCAAGGACAGCCTGGAAACACCATATATTTT
14	TRBV5-1	TRBD1	TRBJ1-1	.	CASSPQGGSTEAFF	TGCGCCAGCAGCCCCCAGGGGGGAAGTACTGAAGCTTTCTTT
13	TRBV30	.	TRBJ1-5	.	CASSPGNNQPQHF	TGTGCCTCAAGTCCAGGGAACAATCAGCCCCAGCATTTT
15	TRBV5-6	.	TRBJ1-5	.	CASSLGAGGNQPQHF	TGTGCCAGCAGCTTGGGGGCAGGGGGCAATCAGCCCCAGCATTTT
13	TRBV5-1	.	TRBJ1-1	few	CASSFRGPTEAFF	TGCGCCAGCAGCTTTCGGGGGCCCACTGAAGCTTTCTTT
14	TRBV10-1	TRBD1	TRBJ1-1	once	CATRTGKTNTEAFF	TGCGCCACAAGGACAGGGAAAACTAACACTGAAGCTTTCTTT
15	TRBV28	TRBD1	TRBJ1-1	.	CASSLPPGQATEAFF	TGTGCCAGCAGTTTACCTCCGGGACAGGCCACTGAAGCTTTCTTT
13	TRBV28	.	TRBJ2-7	.	CASRPQDLYEQYF	TGTGCCAGCAGACCACAGGACTTATACGAGCAGTACTTC
15	TRBV6-5	TRBD1	TRBJ2-7	.	CASKEDRGRLYEQYF	TGTGCCTCTAAAGAGGACAGGGGGCGCCTCTACGAGCAGTACTTC
15	TRBV5-4	TRBD2	TRBJ2-3	.	CASSSGTSGSDTQYF	TGTGCCAGCAGCTCCGGGACTAGCGGGTCAGATACGCAGTATTTT
14	TRBV18	.	TRBJ1-1	.	CASSPRSELTEAFF	TGTGCCAGCTCACCCCGTTCCGAACTCACTGAAGCTTTCTTT
15	TRBV27	TRBD2	TRBJ2-5	.	CASKNGLGRQETQYF	TGTGCCAGCAAAAACGGACTAGGCCGCCAAGAGACCCAGTACTTC
14	TRBV6-6	TRBD2	TRBJ2-4	.	CASSYSRGKNIQYF	TGTGCCAGCAGTTACTCGCGGGGGAAAAACATTCAGTACTTC
14	TRBV19	TRBD2	TRBJ2-7	.	CASSPWGGIGEQYF	TGTGCCAGTAGTCCATGGGGGGGAATTGGCGAGCAGTACTTC
13	TRBV19	.	TRBJ2-7	few	CASSSSLSYEQYF	TGTGCCAGTAGTAGCTCCCTCTCCTACGAGCAGTACTTC
15	TRBV25-1	.	TRBJ2-1	once	CASSRGEVIRNEQFF	TGTGCCAGCAGTAGGGGGGAGGTAATTCGGAATGAGCAGTTCTTC
16	TRBV10-1	.	TRBJ2-2	.	CASSEPGQGGPGELFF	TGCGCCAGCAGTGAACCCGGGCAGGGTGGGCCCGGGGAGCTGTTTTTT
13	TRBV7-2	.	TRBJ1-1	.	CASSLGSATEAFF	TGTGCCAGCAGCTTAGGGTCAGCCACTGAAGCTTTCTTT
16	TRBV6-5	TRBD2	TRBJ2-2	few	CASSLGGGVNTGELFF	TGTGCCAGCAGTTTGGGCGGGGGGGTGAACACCGGGGAGCTGTTTTTT
17	TRBV5-1	TRBD2	TRBJ2-5	.	CASTLGGTSGGQETQYF	TGCGCCAGCACCCTGGGGGGTACTAGCGGGGGCCAAGAGACCCAGTACTTC
14	TRBV5-1	.	TRBJ2-2	.	CASSLASQAGELFF	TGCGCCAGCAGCTTAGCGTCGCAGGCCGGGGAGCTGTTTTTT
11	TRBV19	.	TRBJ2-3	.	CASSTRDTQYF	TGTGCCAGTAGTACAAGAGATACGCAGTATTTT
11	TRBV27	.	TRBJ2-1	.	CASSTYNEQFF	TGTGCCAGCAGTACCTACAATGAGCAGTTCTTC
15	TRBV6-4	.	TRBJ2-1	.	CASSDRSGGHYEQFF	TGTGCCAGCAGTGACCGGTCCGGGGGTCATTACGAGCAGTTCTTC
12	TRBV28	.	TRBJ1-5	.	CASTGGGRPQHF	TGTGCCAGCACCGGGGGGGGTCGACCCCAGCATTTT
14	TRBV18	TRBD1	TRBJ2-7	.	CASSYGTGGYEQYF	TGTGCCAGCTCGTACGGGACAGGGGGCTACGAGCAGTACTTC
15	TRBV5-1	.	TRBJ2-7	.	CASSWGRVGTYEQYF	TGCGCCAGCAGCTGGGGCAGGGTAGGAACCTACGAGCAGTACTTC
16	TRBV13	.	TRBJ1-5	.	CASSLGGSYSNQPQHF	TGTGCCAGCAGCTTAGGGGGTTCGTATAGCAATCAGCCCCAGCATTTT